This T cell receptor (beta chain) is drawn from a study of shared clonotypes between healthy human individuals. Broader study findings: Larger estimated richness was generally seen in naive subsets than in memory subsets.

Every donor, a Caucasian adult, lived in Nashville, Tennessee. Splitting the CD4+ cells yielded a CD45RA+ naive subset and a CD45RA-negative memory subset. This table comes from immunoSEQ multiplex PCR, and its TCRdb copy is limited to in-frame clones, with some not included. The sample contains 1,400,000 or so clones, 97% to 99% of which appear only once. This clone has just one count. Its target is unknown. Germline-derived CDR1 and CDR2 are MRHNA and SNTAGT. V lost 9 bases and J lost 12, with 24 bases in between. CDR3 length: 14 amino acids. The sequenced material came from naive CD4+ T cells sorted from blood. Subset: CD45RA+ positively selected. The chain couples TRBV6-4 to TRBJ2-4, with a possible D match to TRBD1 (5 bases). The source is a man aged 25 to 40 in good health. This chain's CDR3 is CARRSPPLGPSQYF. The CDR3 DNA reads TGTGCCAGGAGGTCCCCCCCGCTGGGGCCCTCTCAGTACTTC.